The sequence of this T cell receptor beta chain was determined in a study of shared clonotypes between healthy human individuals. Overall study context: The cohort comprised a couple of women and three men. Their ages spanned 18 to 49 years.

CDR1 PRHDT and CDR2 FYEKMQ come from the germline V gene (reference sequence). This CDR3 is built from 16 residues. V lost 0 bases, J lost 1 base, and 10 bases lay in between. A note on this clone: Its antigen is not known.

Every subset had its genomic DNA shared out evenly among several immunoSEQ plates. Repertoires were generated with immunoSEQ multiplex PCR, while TCRdb's copy carries only in-frame clones and drops some. This sample has about 380,000 clones, with approximately 97% found just once. Notes on the study in general: The naive CD4 repertoires of a handful of donors were compared, and approximately 4.5% of clonotypes were shared. Donors were few, which limited the genetic and exposure-history diversity represented.

Sequenced sample: memory CD8+ T cells sorted from blood. Indicated subset: CD45RO+ cells pooled with CCR7-negative TemRA cells. The clonotype originates from a man between 25 and 39 years old in good health. The chain has TRBV13 and TRBJ2-4; D is perhaps TRBD1 (6 bases). CDR3 bases: TGTGCCAGCAGCTTAGGCAGGGGAGCCGCCAAAAACATTCAGTACTTC. Residues: CASSLGRGAAKNIQYF.